A single sample is the source of the 15 T cell receptor beta chains below, sequenced in a study of T cell responses to AZD1222 COVID-19 vaccine. TCRdb keeps only in-frame clones here, not all; method: immunoSEQ multiplex PCR. Here the sample spans 90,000 to 130,000 clones, roughly 92% being singletons. The sequencing used peripheral blood, collected 28 days after the second AZD1222 dose. The receptors here all came from an adult who received the AZD1222 COVID-19 vaccine.

This clone was picked up one time. This chain joins TRBV5-1 and TRBJ1-6; 10 bases agree with TRBD1. The CDR3 length is 16 residues. The V gene end was trimmed by 3 bases and the J gene end by 10 bases; junction bases not matched to a gene: 10. CDR1 SGHRS and CDR2 YFSETQ come from the germline V gene. The CDR3 region has the DNA TGCGCCAGCAGCTACCGCTCCGGGACAGGGGTCTCACCCCTCCACTTT. It encodes CASSYRSGTGVSPLHF.

CDR3 DNA: TGTGCCAGCTCACCAGGGGCCGAGGGCTACGAGCAGTACTTC. Translation gives CASSPGAEGYEQYF. The chain couples TRBV18 to TRBJ2-7; D might be TRBD1 or TRBD2, each matching 5 bases. This CDR3 contains 14 residues. CDR1 is KGHSH, CDR2 LQKENI, per germline. V was shortened by 2 bases and J by 3 bases, with 11 bases between the two germline ends.

This rearrangement joins TRBV7-2 to TRBJ1-4; D might be TRBD1 (6 bases). Germline CDR1 is SGHTA and CDR2 is FQGNSA. V lost 5 bases, J lost 6 bases, and 16 bases lay in between. CDR3 size: 15 residues. The CDR3 DNA reads TGTGCCAGCAGCCCCCCGGGACATCCCGATGAAAAACTGTTTTTT. It encodes CASSPPGHPDEKLFF.

The chain employs TRBV9 and TRBJ2-7, with TRBD1 identical over 7 bases. The CDR3 is made up of 14 amino acids. The germline gives CDR1 SGDLS, CDR2 YYNGEE. The V and J ends lost 4 bases and 0 bases, in that order; junction bases with no gene match: 4. The CDR3 loop is CASSTTGSSYEQYF. The CDR3 coding sequence is TGTGCCAGCAGCACGACAGGGAGCTCCTACGAGCAGTACTTC.

V and J are TRBV18 and TRBJ2-3; D ambiguous. V was clipped by 3 bases and J by 2 bases, with 9 bases between them. CDR3 size: 14 residues. CDR1 and CDR2 (germline): KGHSH, LQKENI. Written as DNA, the CDR3 is TGTGCCAGCTCACCGAGACCTCACACAGATACGCAGTATTTT. This codes for CASSPRPHTDTQYF.

Here the CDR3 reads CASSSPTTGTEAFF. CDR3 DNA: TGCGCCAGCAGCTCCCCGACCACGGGAACTGAAGCTTTCTTT. The chain couples TRBV4-1 to TRBJ1-1; D remains unclear. V was pared by 5 bases and J by 5 bases, with 15 bases between. This CDR3 spans 14 amino acids. Germline values: CDR1 MGHRA, CDR2 YSYEKL.

The chain employs TRBV11-2 and TRBJ1-2, with no clear D. The V gene lost 5 bases and the J gene lost 7 bases, with 14 bases spanning the gap. The CDR3 length is 13 residues. Germline V gene data show CDR1 as SGHAT and CDR2 as FQNNGV. For the CDR3, the DNA is TGTGCCAGCAGCCCTACACGGTACAGTGGCTACACCTTC. Translated: CASSPTRYSGYTF.

Details on this clone: Within the sample, other DNA sequences also encode this same CDR3. V usage is TRBV18 and J usage is TRBJ2-7; D assignment may be TRBD1 or TRBD2 (5 bases each). Germline CDR1 reads KGHSH; CDR2 reads LQKENI. Trimming took 6 bases from V and 5 from J, leaving 11 bases between them. This CDR3 is built from 12 residues. The CDR3 loop reads CASSPRDDEQYF. Written as DNA, the CDR3 is TGTGCCAGCTCCCCGAGGGACGACGAGCAGTACTTC.

This chain connects TRBV29-1 to TRBJ2-7, with D hard to call. The CDR3 runs 14 residues. The V end was cut by 7 bases, the J end by 0 bases, with 16 bases between. The germline gives CDR1 SQVTM, CDR2 ANQGSEA. CDR3 bases: TGCAGCGCCTCAAACAGAGTCAACTCCTACGAGCAGTACTTC. Translating gives CSASNRVNSYEQYF.

V gene TRBV18 combines with J gene TRBJ2-7, with TRBD1 matching 8 bases. The CDR3 sequence is 18 residues long. Unmatched junction bases numbered 12, after V lost 2 bases and J lost 0 bases. From germline, CDR1 is KGHSH and CDR2 LQKENI. The CDR3 bases are TGTGCCAGCTCACCATCCTTCGGACAGGGATCACCCTCCTACGAGCAGTACTTC. This sequence encodes CASSPSFGQGSPSYEQYF.

This chain joins TRBV11-2 and TRBJ2-1; TRBD1 matches at 12 bases. The CDR3 contains 14 residues. Per germline, CDR1 SGHAT and CDR2 FQNNGV. The V gene end was trimmed by 5 bases and the J gene end by 12 bases; junction bases not matched to a gene: 8. CDR3 in DNA: TGTGCCAGCAGCCAACCGGGACAGGGGGCTCGGCAGTTCTTC. Translating it yields CASSQPGQGARQFF.

The gene calls are TRBV3-1 (or the pseudogene TRBV3-2) and TRBJ2-3; D might be TRBD2 (5 bases). Trimming cost V 3 bases and J 2 bases, with 12 bases left between them. In germline, CDR1 is LGHDT, CDR2 YNNKEL (reference sequence). This CDR3 has 15 amino acids. CDR3 sequence (DNA): TGTGCCAGCAGCCACTTGGCTAGCCCCACAGATACGCAGTATTTT. Protein sequence: CASSHLASPTDTQYF.

The chain couples TRBV10-3 to TRBJ1-3; 11 bases fit TRBD1. The CDR3 is 12 amino acids. CDR1 is ENHRY, CDR2 SYGVKD, per germline. V lost 9 bases and J lost 9; bases outside the gene matches: 4. DNA of the CDR3: TGTGCCATGGGACAGGGGGAGTTCACCATATATTTT. This encodes CAMGQGEFTIYF.

J is TRBJ2-5 and V is TRBV9; perhaps D is TRBD1 or TRBD2 (7 bases each). The CDR3 length is 15 residues. In germline, CDR1 is SGDLS, CDR2 YYNGEE. V was cut by 4 bases and J by 4 bases, with 17 bases left in between. The DNA of the CDR3 is TGTGCCAGCAGCCCCCGGGGAGGGGGCCTAGAGACCCAGTACTTC. Protein sequence: CASSPRGGGLETQYF.

This chain links TRBV18 with TRBJ1-2, with a tentative D call TRBD1 (5 bases). Trimming took 6 bases from V and 3 from J, leaving 17 bases between them. The CDR3 totals 15 residues. From germline, CDR1 is KGHSH and CDR2 LQKENI. In nucleotides, the CDR3 is TGTGCCAGCTCCCCATCCTACAGGACACACTATGGCTACACCTTC. It is translated as CASSPSYRTHYGYTF.